These 27 T cell receptor beta chains share one sample of origin, sequenced in a study of blood T cell repertoires in COVID-19. Profiling relied on immunoSEQ multiplex PCR, and the TCRdb table lists in-frame clones only, not all of them. The repertoire has approximately 53,000 clones, around 73% of them found once; the top ten carry around 5.8%. The sample consisted of PBMCs or T cells enriched from blood (not recorded which). These receptors originate from a woman aged 45-65 years with acute COVID-19.

J is TRBJ1-4 and V is TRBV7-9; D unclear. The germline CDR1 and CDR2 sequences are SEHNR and FQNEAQ (reference sequence). The CDR3 has 16 amino acids. V lost 4 bases to trimming and J lost 8 bases, with 20 bases between them. The CDR3 sequence is CASSSYTSGSGEKLFF. The CDR3 nucleotides read TGTGCCAGCAGCTCATATACCTCAGGTTCTGGGGAAAAACTGTTTTTT.

The CDR3 nucleotides are TGTGCCAGCAGTCCTCTCGGACAGAACGCGCGGGACACCATATATTTT. Its translation: CASSPLGQNARDTIYF. The J gene is TRBJ1-3, the V gene TRBV27; maybe TRBD1 (6 bases). Trimming shortened V by 5 bases and J by 8 bases, and 22 bases separated the two germline ends. The germline CDR1 and CDR2 sequences are MNHEY and SMNVEV (reference sequence). The CDR3 totals 16 residues.

This chain uses TRBV7-2 with TRBJ1-5; no clear D gene. Trimming took off 1 base at V and 7 bases at J, with 8 bases between the two ends. Germline CDR1 SGHTA, CDR2 FQGNSA. The CDR3 is 13 amino acids. The CDR3 is CASSLDRRQPQHF. CDR3 DNA: TGTGCCAGCAGCTTAGACCGGAGGCAGCCCCAGCATTTT. Full variable domain (missing parts from reference TRBV7-2 and TRBJ1-5): GAGVSQSPSNKVTEKGKDVELRCDPISGHTALYWYRQSLGQGLEFLIYFQGNSAPDKSGLPSDRFSAERTGGSVSTLTIQRTQQEDSAVYLCASSLDRRQPQHFGDGTRLSIL.

This chain connects TRBV5-1 to TRBJ1-2, with D tentatively TRBD1 (5 bases). The CDR3 spans 13 residues. Trimming took off 4 bases at V and 6 bases at J, with 13 bases between the two ends. Germline V gene data show CDR1 as SGHRS and CDR2 as YFSETQ. CDR3 in DNA: TGCGCCAGCAGCGGGGACTCATGGGATGGCTACACCTTC. This codes for CASSGDSWDGYTF. Combining the CDR3 with reference TRBV5-1 and TRBJ1-2 gives the whole variable domain KAGVTQTPRYLIKTRGQQVTLSCSPISGHRSVSWYQQTPGQGLQFLFEYFSETQRNKGNFPGRFSGRQFSNSRSEMNVSTLELGDSALYLCASSGDSWDGYTFGSGTRLTVV.

The chain couples TRBV5-1 to TRBJ1-1; maybe TRBD1 (5 bases). Germline CDR1 reads SGHRS; CDR2 reads YFSETQ. The germline V and J ends were trimmed by 3 bases and 1 base, with 13 bases remaining between them. CDR3 length: 15 amino acids. CDR3 nucleotide sequence: TGCGCCAGCAGCTCCCTCGGAGGGACGAACACTGAAGCTTTCTTT. Translation gives CASSSLGGTNTEAFF.

The V gene is TRBV18, the J gene TRBJ1-2; 8 positions match TRBD1. With V trimmed by 8 bases and J by 3 bases, 5 bases remained unmatched. CDR3 size: 13 residues. Germline CDR1 and CDR2: KGHSH and LQKENI. The CDR3 is CASALTGDYGYTF. DNA for the CDR3: TGTGCCAGCGCCCTGACAGGGGACTATGGCTACACCTTC. The entire variable domain, with the rest obtained from reference TRBV18 and TRBJ1-2, is as follows: NAGVMQNPRHLVRRRGQEARLRCSPMKGHSHVYWYRQLPEEGLKFMVYLQKENIIDESGMPKERFSAEFPKEGPSILRIQQVVRGDSAAYFCASALTGDYGYTFGSGTRLTVV.

The chain has TRBV6-5 and TRBJ1-1; D call uncertain. Germline CDR1 is MNHEY and CDR2 is SVGAGI. CDR3 size: 13 residues. Trimming cost V 8 bases and J 1 base, with 11 bases left between them. This CDR3 reads CASSTAENTEAFF. CDR3 DNA: TGTGCCAGCTCTACAGCGGAGAACACTGAAGCTTTCTTT.

The chain joins TRBV9 to TRBJ1-2; 8 nucleotides align to TRBD1. The V segment lost 3 bases and the J segment 3 bases; nucleotides outside the gene matches: 13. CDR1 and CDR2 (germline): SGDLS, YYNGEE. CDR3 length: 17 amino acids. The chain's CDR3 is CASSAVDRVSPYYGYTF. In nucleotides, the CDR3 is TGTGCCAGCAGCGCAGTGGACAGGGTATCTCCCTACTATGGCTACACCTTC.

The rearrangement joins TRBV3-1 (or the pseudogene TRBV3-2) to TRBJ2-2; the match to TRBD2 covers 7 bases. The CDR3 length is 16 residues. Germline CDR1 reads LGHDT; CDR2 reads YNNKEL (reference sequence). Losses at the gene ends were 3 bases for V and 0 bases for J; bases not matched to a gene: 4. CDR3 sequence: CASSHDGGSNTGELFF. The CDR3 nucleotides read TGTGCCAGCAGCCACGACGGGGGGTCGAACACCGGGGAGCTGTTTTTT.

This chain joins TRBV7-8 and TRBJ2-1; TRBD2 agrees at 10 bases. CDR3 size: 15 residues. Trimming removed 3 bases from V and 3 bases from J; junction bases left unmatched: 2. The germline V gene has CDR1 SGHVS and CDR2 FQNEAQ. Written as DNA, the CDR3 is TGTGCCAGCAGCTTTGGACTAGCGGTCTACAATGAGCAGTTCTTC. This sequence encodes CASSFGLAVYNEQFF.

This clone was detected only once. This rearrangement joins TRBV30 to TRBJ1-1; D might be TRBD1 (6 bases). The V gene's germline CDR1 is GTSNPN and CDR2 SVGIG (reference sequence). V lost 5 bases, J lost 9 bases, and 19 bases lay in between. The CDR3 spans 13 residues. The CDR3 protein is CAWYRATSRKAFF. The CDR3 nucleotides read TGTGCCTGGTACAGGGCAACGAGTAGGAAAGCTTTCTTT.

The chain carries TRBV28 and TRBJ2-3, with D tentatively TRBD2 (6 bases). CDR1 and CDR2 (germline): MDHEN, SYDVKM. The CDR3 length is 14 residues. V was clipped by 6 bases and J by 0 bases, with 10 bases between them. CDR3 sequence: CASRVRGSTDTQYF. The DNA for the CDR3 is TGTGCCAGCAGGGTTCGGGGGAGCACAGATACGCAGTATTTT.

The chain carries TRBV19 and TRBJ1-6; TRBD1 matches 11 bases. Germline-derived CDR1 and CDR2 are LNHDA and SQIVND (reference sequence). After removal of 5 bases from V and 10 bases from J, the junction contained 4 bases not matched to a gene. There are 14 residues in the CDR3. CDR3 in DNA: TGTGCCAGTAGTCTCCGGACAGGGGGCTCACCCCTCCACTTT. It specifies CASSLRTGGSPLHF.

The chain joins TRBV6-5 to TRBJ1-2; TRBD1 aligns across 7 bases. The ends lost 6 bases at V and 5 bases at J; junction bases unmatched: 6. This CDR3 spans 13 amino acids. Germline V gene sequence: CDR1 MNHEY, CDR2 SVGAGI. This chain's CDR3 is CASSVGTAYGYTF. The DNA of the CDR3 is TGTGCCAGCAGCGTTGGGACAGCTTATGGCTACACCTTC.

The genes are TRBV30 and TRBJ1-5; a weak D match, TRBD1 (6 bases). The length of the CDR3 is 14 residues. The germline CDR1 and CDR2 sequences are GTSNPN and SVGIG (reference sequence). The V and J ends lost 5 bases and 10 bases respectively, with 21 bases between them. The CDR3 nucleotides are TGTGCCTGGGGGGTTTCAGGGGATTGGAAACCCCAGCATTTT. Translated, it gives CAWGVSGDWKPQHF.

V and J are TRBV14 and TRBJ1-2, with 9 bases that match TRBD1. Trimming at V came to 1 base and at J to 9 bases, leaving 3 bases not matched to a gene. The CDR3 has 13 amino acids. The germline V gene has CDR1 SGHDN and CDR2 FVKESK. CDR3 protein: CASSQGGQGSYTF. The CDR3 DNA follows: TGTGCCAGCAGCCAAGGAGGACAGGGGAGCTACACCTTC.

The CDR3 protein is CASSIQGTYGYTF. In DNA, the CDR3 is TGCGCCAGCAGCATACAGGGTACTTACGGCTACACCTTC. This sequence joins TRBV5-1 and TRBJ1-2; D possibly corresponds to TRBD1 (6 bases). CDR1 and CDR2 from the germline V gene are SGHRS and YFSETQ. V lost 4 bases, J lost 8 bases, and 15 bases lay in between. CDR3 length equals 13 residues.

This clone has a single count. This chain uses TRBV5-1 with TRBJ2-3; 10 bases fit TRBD2. The CDR3 loop spans 16 amino acids. Germline lookup yields CDR1 SGHRS and CDR2 YFSETQ. The J segment lost 1 base and the V segment lost 0 bases, leaving 2 bases of the junction unmatched. CDR3 nucleotide sequence: TGCGCCAGCAGCTTGGCTGGACTAGCGGGCACAGATACGCAGTATTTT. Its protein product is CASSLAGLAGTDTQYF.

The V call is TRBV6-1, the J call TRBJ2-2; D not certain. The V end lost 2 bases, the J end lost 13 bases, and 11 bases lay between the germline ends. Germline assignment: CDR1 MNHNS and CDR2 SASEGT. CDR3 length equals 12 residues. CDR3: CASSEYARWLFF. The CDR3 coding sequence is TGTGCCAGCAGTGAATACGCCAGATGGCTGTTTTTT.

The gene calls are TRBV5-5 and TRBJ1-2; maybe TRBD1 (5 bases). Trimming pared 4 bases from V and 5 bases from J, leaving 18 bases between. Looked up from germline, CDR1 is SGHKS and CDR2 is YYEKEE (reference sequence). This CDR3 spans 15 amino acids. Here the CDR3 DNA reads TGTGCCAGCAGCCACTCCCCCGGGGCGGGGTATGGCTACACCTTC. Translated: CASSHSPGAGYGYTF.

This clone has only one observation. The chain joins TRBV19 to TRBJ1-1, with no clear D. Trimming pared 2 bases from V and 2 bases from J, leaving 6 bases between. CDR1 is LNHDA, CDR2 SQIVND, per germline (reference sequence). This CDR3 contains 13 residues. Written as DNA, the CDR3 is TGTGCCAGTAGTATATTCCGTAACACTGAAGCTTTCTTT. This encodes CASSIFRNTEAFF.

The V call is TRBV7-9, the J call TRBJ1-4; D is possibly TRBD1 (5 bases). Germline CDR1 reads SEHNR; CDR2 reads FQNEAQ (reference sequence). Trimming pared 7 bases from V and 5 bases from J, leaving 14 bases between. The CDR3 spans 14 residues. The CDR3 DNA follows: TGTGCCAGCACCCCGGGACTCGAAAATGAAAAACTGTTTTTT. Translation gives CASTPGLENEKLFF.

This clone was seen a handful of times. The chain links TRBV2 to TRBJ1-6, with 11 bases aligning to TRBD1. V trimming: 5 bases; J trimming: 10 bases; junction bases outside the gene matches: 10. Germline V lookup: CDR1 SNHLY, CDR2 FYNNEI. CDR3 length: 16 residues. The CDR3 DNA sequence: TGTGCCAGCAGTATAAAAATGGGGACAGGGGGATCACCCCTCCACTTT. As protein: CASSIKMGTGGSPLHF.

The chain uses TRBV6-5 and TRBJ2-2, with D unresolved. Germline V CDR1 and CDR2: MNHEY, SVGAGI. The CDR3 contains 13 residues. Trimming took off 6 bases at V and 4 bases at J, with 9 bases between the two ends. The CDR3 spells CASSKQSTGELFF. The CDR3 bases are TGTGCCAGCAGCAAACAGAGCACCGGGGAGCTGTTTTTT.

This clone qualifies as medium-sized. This chain's CDR3 is CASSFQDSGEQFF. In DNA form, the CDR3 reads TGTGCCAGCAGCTTTCAGGATAGCGGTGAGCAGTTCTTC. The chain combines TRBV5-4 with TRBJ2-1; TRBD2 might be the D (6 bases). The CDR3 is 13 residues long. Trimming removed 2 bases from V and 9 bases from J, with 12 bases in between. Germline loops: CDR1 SGHNT, CDR2 YYREEE (reference sequence).

The chain couples TRBV6-5 to TRBJ1-2; TRBD1 is a possible D gene (6 bases). The CDR3 consists of 13 residues. Germline V lookup: CDR1 MNHEY, CDR2 SVGAGI. The ends were cut back, 2 bases at V and 7 bases at J, with 11 bases in the middle. The CDR3 sequence: CASSYDVGAGYTF. The CDR3 DNA follows: TGTGCCAGCAGTTACGACGTGGGGGCTGGCTACACCTTC.

This chain links TRBV7-6 with TRBJ2-6, with 8 bases identical to TRBD2. The CDR3 runs to 17 residues. The V gene's germline CDR1 is SGHVS and CDR2 FNYEAQ. The V segment lost 5 bases and the J segment 0 bases; nucleotides outside the gene matches: 6. This chain's CDR3 is CASSTLAGFSGANVLTF. The CDR3 DNA reads TGTGCCAGCAGCACCTTAGCGGGGTTCTCTGGGGCCAACGTCCTGACTTTC.